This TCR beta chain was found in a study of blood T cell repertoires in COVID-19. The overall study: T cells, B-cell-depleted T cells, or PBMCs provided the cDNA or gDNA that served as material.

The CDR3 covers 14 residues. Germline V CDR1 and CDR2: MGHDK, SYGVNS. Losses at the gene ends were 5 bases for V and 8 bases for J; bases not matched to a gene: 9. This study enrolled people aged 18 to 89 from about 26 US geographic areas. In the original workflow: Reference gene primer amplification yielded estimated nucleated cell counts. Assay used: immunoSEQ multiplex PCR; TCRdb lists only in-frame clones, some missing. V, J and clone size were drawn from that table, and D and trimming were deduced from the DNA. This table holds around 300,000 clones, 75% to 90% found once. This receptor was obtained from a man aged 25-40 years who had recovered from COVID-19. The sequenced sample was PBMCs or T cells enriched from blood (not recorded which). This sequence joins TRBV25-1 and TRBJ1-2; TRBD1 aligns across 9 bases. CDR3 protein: CASSTTGTGTGYTF. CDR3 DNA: TGTGCCAGCAGTACAACCGGGACAGGGACCGGCTACACCTTC.